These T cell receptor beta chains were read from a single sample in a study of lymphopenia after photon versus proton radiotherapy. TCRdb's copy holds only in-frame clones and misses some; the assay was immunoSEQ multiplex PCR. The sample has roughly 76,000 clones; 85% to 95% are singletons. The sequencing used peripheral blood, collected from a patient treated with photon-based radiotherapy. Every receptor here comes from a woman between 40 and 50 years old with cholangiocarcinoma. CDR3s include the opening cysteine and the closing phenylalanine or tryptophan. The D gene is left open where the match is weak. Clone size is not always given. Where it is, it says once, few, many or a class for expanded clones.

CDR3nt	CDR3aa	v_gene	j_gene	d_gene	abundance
TGTGCCAGCAGCGTAGCCCCATCTACGGCCGGCTACACCTTC	CASSVAPSTAGYTF	TRBV9	TRBJ1-2	.	.
TGTGCCAGCAGCTTAAAGGGAAGCTTCGGAAATGAGCAGTTCTTC	CASSLKGSFGNEQFF	TRBV7-3	TRBJ2-1	.	few
TGTGCCAGTGAGGCGGGGGGCGGATCAAGCACAGATACGCAGTATTTT	CASEAGGGSSTDTQYF	TRBV2	TRBJ2-3	TRBD2	.
TGTGCCAGCAGCTTGCTAGCGGGAGGGCCGGCCCAGTACTTC	CASSLLAGGPAQYF	TRBV5-8	TRBJ2-5	TRBD2	.
TGTGCCAGCAGCTTGGGTAGGGGATCCCTCGGGGATGAGCAGTTCTTC	CASSLGRGSLGDEQFF	TRBV5-4	TRBJ2-1	.	once
TGTGCCAGCAGCTTAGCGTCGGGACATCCCAATGAAAAACTGTTTTTT	CASSLASGHPNEKLFF	TRBV7-9	TRBJ1-4	.	.
TGCGCCAGCAGCTTGACAGCAGGCTTATATGGCTACACCTTC	CASSLTAGLYGYTF	TRBV5-1	TRBJ1-2	.	.
TGTGCCAGCAGCTTGTCAGTCCTTTCCGCGGGCACTGAAGCTTTCTTT	CASSLSVLSAGTEAFF	TRBV5-5	TRBJ1-1	.	.
TGTGCCACTTCCGGAGGCATCCACGGAGGTTCACCCCTCCACTTT	CATSGGIHGGSPLHF	TRBV6-1	TRBJ1-6	.	once
TGCGCCAGCAGGACAGGGGGCCTCGGGGAATACGAGCAGTACTTC	CASRTGGLGEYEQYF	TRBV5-1	TRBJ2-7	TRBD1	.
TGTGCCAGCAGTCCCCACAGGGTAGGCACTGAAGCTTTCTTT	CASSPHRVGTEAFF	TRBV28	TRBJ1-1	.	.
TGTGCCAGCAGACAGGACTGGGGCGTAAACATTCAGTACTTC	CASRQDWGVNIQYF	TRBV27	TRBJ2-4	.	.
TGTGCCAGCAGCTCTCTGCGTACAGATACGCAGTATTTT	CASSSLRTDTQYF	TRBV14	TRBJ2-3	.	.
TGTGCCAGCAGTCCCCGGGACAACTCTGGAAACACCATATATTTT	CASSPRDNSGNTIYF	TRBV6-5	TRBJ1-3	.	.
TGTGCCAGCTGGAAAGGGAACAATGAGCAGTTCTTC	CASWKGNNEQFF	TRBV2	TRBJ2-1	.	.
TGTGCCAGCAGCTTACGCCAGGGGGACAATGAGCAGTTCTTC	CASSLRQGDNEQFF	TRBV7-6	TRBJ2-1	TRBD1	.
TGTGCCAGCTCACCCGAACAGGGGTATGGCTACACCTTC	CASSPEQGYGYTF	TRBV18	TRBJ1-2	TRBD1	.
TGCGCCAGCAGCTTGGACCCGGACGGGTACAATGAGCAGTTCTTC	CASSLDPDGYNEQFF	TRBV5-1	TRBJ2-1	.	.
TGTGCCAGCAGCGATTTCGGGGAACCCACGAAGGCTGAAGCTTTCTTT	CASSDFGEPTKAEAFF	TRBV27	TRBJ1-1	.	.
TGTGCCAGCAGGAGGGGGCGCGACTATGGCTACACCTTC	CASRRGRDYGYTF	TRBV28	TRBJ1-2	TRBD1	.
TGCGCCAGCAGCCAACTGCAGGGAAGCACCGGGGAGCTGTTTTTT	CASSQLQGSTGELFF	TRBV4-1	TRBJ2-2	.	.
TGTGCCAGCAGCCCACAGACAGACTATGGCTACACCTTC	CASSPQTDYGYTF	TRBV9	TRBJ1-2	.	.
TGCAGCGCCATCCTCACCGGCGGGGAGCTGTTTTTT	CSAILTGGELFF	TRBV29-1	TRBJ2-2	.	few
TGTGCCTGGAGCGGGACAGGGGTTTACGAGCAGTACTTC	CAWSGTGVYEQYF	TRBV30	TRBJ2-7	TRBD1	.
TGTGCCAGCAGTTACTCGTTTATCTCGGTGCAGTTCTTC	CASSYSFISVQFF	TRBV6-5	TRBJ2-1	.	.
TGCGCCAGCAGCCCTTACACCGGGGGAACTAATGAAAAACTGTTTTTT	CASSPYTGGTNEKLFF	TRBV4-1	TRBJ1-4	.	.
TGTGCCAGCAGCTTAGCTCTTCCGGGACTAGCGGGAGGTAGACGGTTCTTC	CASSLALPGLAGGRRFF	TRBV7-2	TRBJ2-1	TRBD2	.
TGTGCCAGCAGTCCCGGGACTAGCGCGACTCCGGAGCAGTTCTTC	CASSPGTSATPEQFF	TRBV4-2	TRBJ2-1	TRBD2	.
TGTGCCAGCAGTTACTCACGGGATCCCGCGAGGCAGTACTTC	CASSYSRDPARQYF	TRBV6-5	TRBJ2-7	.	.
TGTGCCTGGAGCCCAATGGGGACTGAAGCTTTCTTT	CAWSPMGTEAFF	TRBV30	TRBJ1-1	.	.
TGTGCCAGCAGTACAAAGGTTAGCACAGATACGCAGTATTTT	CASSTKVSTDTQYF	TRBV6-1	TRBJ2-3	.	.
TGCGCCAGCAGCAAACAGGGCAATAACTATGGCTACACCTTC	CASSKQGNNYGYTF	TRBV5-1	TRBJ1-2	.	.
TGTGCCAGCAGCCGGACAGGGAGAGGTCGAAATTCGCATTCACCCCTCCACTTT	CASSRTGRGRNSHSPLHF	TRBV7-9	TRBJ1-6	TRBD1	.
TGTGCCAGCAGCGGACAGGGACTGAGTGAAAAACTGTTTTTT	CASSGQGLSEKLFF	TRBV9	TRBJ1-4	TRBD1	few
TGTGCCAGCAGTTCCATTTCCCCCTTGGGACGACAGAACTATGGCTACACCTTC	CASSSISPLGRQNYGYTF	TRBV27	TRBJ1-2	.	.
TGTGCCATCAGGAGGGGACTAGCGGAACAAGAGACCCAGTACTTC	CAIRRGLAEQETQYF	TRBV10-3	TRBJ2-5	TRBD2	.
TGCGCCAGCAGCTGGGGTAGAGATGAGCAGTTCTTC	CASSWGRDEQFF	TRBV5-1	TRBJ2-1	.	.
TGTGCCGCAATCCGGGACAGGGGTCTTGGCTACACCTTC	CAAIRDRGLGYTF	TRBV2	TRBJ1-2	TRBD1	few
TGCGCCAGCAGCCACAGAAATCAGGGGAAGAACTATGGCTACACCTTC	CASSHRNQGKNYGYTF	TRBV4-1	TRBJ1-2	.	medium-sized
TGTGCCAGCAGCTTCGGGGGACTAGCGGGGCCCACAGATACGCAGTATTTT	CASSFGGLAGPTDTQYF	TRBV11-3	TRBJ2-3	TRBD2	.
TGCAGCGTCGACCGTAACACAGATACGCAGTATTTT	CSVDRNTDTQYF	TRBV29-1	TRBJ2-3	.	.
TGTGCCAGCAGCTTATACACTAGCGGTCAAGAGACCCAGTACTTC	CASSLYTSGQETQYF	TRBV7-8	TRBJ2-5	TRBD2	.
TGTGCCAGCAGCTTACGGACGCTGGATGAGCAGTTCTTC	CASSLRTLDEQFF	TRBV7-2	TRBJ2-1	.	once
TGCAGTGCTAGTCAGCAAGAGACCCAGTACTTC	CSASQQETQYF	TRBV20-1	TRBJ2-5	.	.
TGTGCCAGCAGCGTGGAAGGGGGGAGTACTGAAGCTTTCTTT	CASSVEGGSTEAFF	TRBV9	TRBJ1-1	.	.
TGTGCCAGCAGTTTAGAATTAAGAACCCCGGAGACGAGGGGCAATCAGCCCCAGCATTTT	CASSLELRTPETRGNQPQHF	TRBV27	TRBJ1-5	.	.
TGTGCCATCAGTGACCACAGCTACCAAGCGACCCAGTACTTC	CAISDHSYQATQYF	TRBV10-3	TRBJ2-5	.	.
TGCGCCAGCAGCTTGTTTAATGAGGGGATCACAGATACGCAGTATTTT	CASSLFNEGITDTQYF	TRBV5-1	TRBJ2-3	.	.
TGTGCTAGCAGCTCCGGGACAGGCCAAGAGACCCAGTACTTC	CASSSGTGQETQYF	TRBV7-7	TRBJ2-5	TRBD1	.
TGCGCCAGCAGCCAACCAACAGGGAACACTGAAGCTTTCTTT	CASSQPTGNTEAFF	TRBV4-1	TRBJ1-1	.	.
TGTGCCAGCAGCTTAGGGGCTCTCAGTGAGCAGTTCTTC	CASSLGALSEQFF	TRBV5-8	TRBJ2-1	.	once
TGTGCCAGCAGCTTGGGGACGGGGGGCCCCTACAATGAGCAGTTCTTC	CASSLGTGGPYNEQFF	TRBV5-8	TRBJ2-1	.	.
TGTGCCACAACAGATCCCGGCGACACCATATATTTT	CATTDPGDTIYF	TRBV10-3	TRBJ1-3	.	.
TGTGCCAGCAGCCAATCGAGGGGGCCGTCCTATGGCTACACCTTC	CASSQSRGPSYGYTF	TRBV16	TRBJ1-2	TRBD1	.
TGTGCCAGCAGCCACGGGAGCACCGGGGAGCTGTTTTTT	CASSHGSTGELFF	TRBV14	TRBJ2-2	.	.